The clone carrying this T cell receptor beta chain came up once. V shed 2 bases and J 4 bases; nucleotides not matched to a gene: 7. Looked up from germline, CDR1 is KGHSH and CDR2 is LQKENI. The CDR3 spans 16 residues. Reverse transcription used roughly 0.45 to 1 ug RNA and random hexamers. TCRdb independently ran MiXCR on the immunoSEQ multiplex PCR reads; one entry per CDR3 protein. This sample has under 150,000 distinct CDR3 sequences, with nearly 95% found just once. The sample is drawn from a study of CD8 T cells in Susac syndrome. The specimen sequenced was CD8+ T cells from PBMCs. This TCR derives from a human donor in good health. The rearrangement joins TRBV18 to TRBJ1-5, with TRBD1 identical over 8 bases. CDR3 protein: CASSPGRGQWNQPQHF. The CDR3 bases are TGTGCCAGCTCACCAGGCAGGGGGCAATGGAATCAGCCCCAGCATTTT.